This T cell receptor beta chain was found in a study of blood T cells in healthy people across ages. Together with a sample-barcoded 5' primer, a J-beta primer mix was included in a second PCR lasting about 7 to 11 cycles. TCRdb passed the 5' RACE reads through MiXCR, listing each CDR3 protein once. In the table there are 1.5 million to 2 million distinct CDR3 sequences, around 48% of which are singletons. In this sample, this clonotype turned up a few times. A read error may account for a junction end that differs from germline. This CDR3 region has 14 residues. The chain recombines TRBV12-3 or TRBV12-4 with TRBJ2-5; D is possibly TRBD1 or TRBD2 (6 bases each). This receptor was identified in a woman in her forties in good health. Sequenced input: blood. The CDR3 coding sequence is TGTGCCACCAGTCTAAGGGGGGCTCGGGAGACCCAGTACTTC. Amino acid sequence: CATSLRGARETQYF.